This TCR beta chain came from a study of spatial heterogeneity in lung cancer. Time point meaning: sample taken at primary tumor resection. Whole RNA, isolated from tumor, nontumor lung or frozen PBMC, was sequenced without prior sorting. The V and J ends lost 4 bases and 2 bases respectively, with 0 bases between them. The CDR3 has 11 amino acids. Germline V gene sequence: CDR1 SNHLY, CDR2 FYNNEI. A unique molecular identifier was attached to every TCR cDNA molecule. Each CDR3 protein is one row after TCRdb ran MiXCR on the 5' RACE reads. The sample lists some 11,000 distinct CDR3 sequences, around 3.9% occurring once. In its sample, this clonotype was seen many times. This beta chain turned up in a library designed for alpha chains; as an off-target read, its abundance says little.

This TCR was sampled from a male donor with early-stage non-small cell lung cancer. The sequencing here drew on normal lung tissue next to the tumor, taken at surgery. The gene calls are TRBV2 and TRBJ2-1, with D unresolved. This CDR3 is CASSAYNEQFF. CDR3 nucleotides: TGTGCCAGCAGTGCCTACAATGAGCAGTTCTTC.